This TCR beta chain was captured by sequencing in a study of cytomegalovirus exposure and HLA in healthy donors. Findings of the study overall: Among TCR beta chains of equal frequency, HLA-associated ones were more clonally expanded in a later analysis.

The PCR used 60 Vbeta and 13 Jbeta primers. The table came from immunoSEQ multiplex PCR; TCRdb's copy has only in-frame clones and leaves some out. Here the sample spans roughly 190,000 clones, roughly four fifths being singletons. Worth noting for this clone: Its cognate antigen is unknown.

The sample taken for sequencing was PBMCs. This TCR derives from a young woman in good health and CMV-seropositive.

This CDR3 reads CASKRGDGPQETQYF. The CDR3 coding sequence is TGTGCCAGCAAACGCGGGGACGGACCACAAGAGACCCAGTACTTC. This chain links TRBV5-4 with TRBJ2-5, with D possibly being TRBD2 (6 bases). The CDR3 covers 15 residues. In germline, CDR1 is SGHNT, CDR2 YYREEE (reference sequence). The V and J ends lost 6 bases and 2 bases respectively, with 17 bases between them.